The 25 T cell receptor beta chains listed next were all sequenced from one sample in a study of shared clonotypes between healthy human individuals. Naive CD8 cells, CD45RO-negative and positively selected for CCR7, excluded terminally differentiated effector memory CD45RA+ cells. Repertoires were generated with immunoSEQ multiplex PCR, while TCRdb's copy carries only in-frame clones and drops some. This sample has about 2.2 million clones, with approximately 92% found just once. Input material: naive CD8+ T cells from PBMCs. The receptors here all came from a man aged 18-30 years in good health. Some clones in this sample may be carry-over from other donors' samples.

This clone was seen only once. The rearrangement uses TRBV5-1 and TRBJ2-5; D ambiguous. Trimming took off 4 bases at V and 7 bases at J, with 20 bases between the two ends. The CDR3 is 15 amino acids. The germline V gene has CDR1 SGHRS and CDR2 YFSETQ. The CDR3 coding sequence is TGCGCCAGCAGCACACCGGACGGGCCGCCAGGGACCCAGTACTTC. Translating it yields CASSTPDGPPGTQYF.

This clone was detected only once. V and J are TRBV27 and TRBJ1-4; D not resolved. Between the trimmed V and J ends, which lost 6 bases and 3 bases, there was a span of 17 bases. This CDR3 is 16 amino acids long. Germline V gene sequence: CDR1 MNHEY, CDR2 SMNVEV (reference sequence). CDR3 sequence reads: CASSHVGYGANEKLFF. CDR3 DNA sequence: TGTGCCAGCAGCCACGTGGGCTATGGCGCTAATGAAAAACTGTTTTTT.

The chain carries TRBV6-5 and TRBJ2-7, with D uncertain. Germline CDR1 and CDR2: MNHEY and SVGAGI. This CDR3 has 10 amino acids. V lost 8 bases, J lost 6 bases, and 8 bases lay in between. CDR3: CASEEIEQYF. The CDR3 nucleotides read TGTGCCAGCGAGGAGATCGAGCAGTACTTC.

V and J are TRBV7-3 and TRBJ2-3; 9 positions agree with TRBD2. The length of the CDR3 is 17 residues. The trim removed 3 bases at V and 2 bases at J, leaving 9 bases unmatched. Germline V gene sequence: CDR1 SGHTA, CDR2 FQGTGA. CDR3 DNA sequence: TGTGCCAGCAGCTTGATCCCGACTAGCGGAAACACAGATACGCAGTATTTT. Amino acid sequence: CASSLIPTSGNTDTQYF.

The chain carries TRBV27 and TRBJ1-1; 9 positions agree with TRBD1. CDR3 length equals 17 residues. Losses at the gene ends were 5 bases for V and 5 bases for J; bases not matched to a gene: 15. In germline, CDR1 is MNHEY, CDR2 SMNVEV (reference sequence). CDR3 DNA: TGTGCCAGCAGTCGATCTATCAACAGGGGGCAGTTTACTGAAGCTTTCTTT. Translating it yields CASSRSINRGQFTEAFF.

The table lists this clone with a count of one. Distinct nucleotide sequences in the sample also encode this CDR3. The chain is built from TRBV27 and TRBJ1-2; 8 bases are shared with TRBD1. This CDR3 has 14 amino acids. Germline values: CDR1 MNHEY, CDR2 SMNVEV (reference sequence). J lost 4 bases, V lost 2 bases, and 3 bases had no gene match. The CDR3 here is CASSLTGTGYGYTF. The DNA of the CDR3 is TGTGCCAGCAGTTTAACCGGGACAGGCTATGGCTACACCTTC.

The gene calls are TRBV5-1 and TRBJ2-7; TRBD2 agrees at 13 bases. With V trimmed by 3 bases and J by 4 bases, 7 bases remained unmatched. The CDR3 runs to 16 residues. Germline V CDR1 and CDR2: SGHRS, YFSETQ. The CDR3 DNA follows: TGCGCCAGCAGCTACAGACTAGCGGGAGGAATATACGAGCAGTACTTC. It specifies CASSYRLAGGIYEQYF.

This clone was found once. The CDR3 loop is CASSFGLGGSYEQYF. In DNA, the CDR3 is TGTGCCAGCAGCTTCGGACTAGGAGGGTCCTACGAGCAGTACTTC. This chain links TRBV5-4 with TRBJ2-7, with 7 positions matching TRBD2. This CDR3 comprises 15 residues. CDR1 and CDR2 from the germline V gene are SGHNT and YYREEE (reference sequence). J gave up 1 base and V 2 bases, and 6 bases lay outside the gene matches. Full variable domain (outside the CDR3, taken from reference TRBV5-4 and TRBJ2-7): ETGVTQSPTHLIKTRGQQVTLRCSSQSGHNTVSWYQQALGQGPQFIFQYYREEENGRGNFPPRFSGLQFPNYSSELNVNALELDDSALYLCASSFGLGGSYEQYFGPGTRLTVT.

The rearrangement uses TRBV6-5 and TRBJ2-5; D is undetermined. Germline V gene lookup returns CDR1 MNHEY and CDR2 SVGAGI. The CDR3 covers 15 residues. V gave up 1 base and J gave up 0 bases, with 9 bases separating them. The CDR3 nucleotides are TGTGCCAGCAGTTACTTTGGTGGATACCAAGAGACCCAGTACTTC. Amino acids: CASSYFGGYQETQYF.

The chain recombines TRBV27 with TRBJ2-7; 7 bases are a match to TRBD1. The V gene's germline CDR1 is MNHEY and CDR2 SMNVEV (reference sequence). This CDR3 has 14 amino acids. V gave up 5 bases and J gave up 2 bases; unmatched junction bases: 6. CDR3 in DNA: TGTGCCAGCAGTCCGTGGACAGGCCCCTACGAGCAGTACTTC. Its protein is CASSPWTGPYEQYF.

The J gene is TRBJ2-7, the V gene TRBV19; D is unresolved. V lost 6 bases and J lost 5, with 8 bases in between. The germline V gene has CDR1 LNHDA and CDR2 SQIVND (reference sequence). The CDR3 consists of 11 residues. The CDR3 nucleotides are TGTGCCAGTAGCAATTTTGACGAGCAGTACTTC. Its protein product is CASSNFDEQYF. Full variable domain (remainder filled in from reference TRBV19 and TRBJ2-7): DGGITQSPKYLFRKEGQNVTLSCEQNLNHDAMYWYRQDPGQGLRLIYYSQIVNDFQKGDIAEGYSVSREKKESFPLTVTSAQKNPTAFYLCASSNFDEQYFGPGTRLTVT.

Notes on this clone: Distinct nucleotide sequences in the sample also encode this CDR3. The chain recombines TRBV19 with TRBJ2-1; TRBD2 might be the D (5 bases). The CDR3 loop spans 14 amino acids. Per germline, CDR1 LNHDA and CDR2 SQIVND (reference sequence). The ends were cut back, 3 bases at V and 0 bases at J, with 6 bases in the middle. CDR3 DNA sequence: TGTGCCAGTAGTATCCGGGGCTCCTACAATGAGCAGTTCTTC. This codes for CASSIRGSYNEQFF.

A note on this clone: Other DNA sequences of this sample code for an identical CDR3. The rearrangement joins TRBV7-8 to TRBJ2-1; 9 positions match TRBD2. Trimming at V came to 2 bases and at J to 2 bases, leaving 7 bases not matched to a gene. The CDR3 consists of 17 residues. Germline loops: CDR1 SGHVS, CDR2 FQNEAQ. The CDR3, as DNA: TGTGCCAGCAGCTTACCCTTAGCGGGGGCCACCTACAATGAGCAGTTCTTC. It is translated as CASSLPLAGATYNEQFF.

The chain uses TRBV4-2 and TRBJ2-7; weak D call: TRBD1 (6 bases). The germline CDR1 and CDR2 sequences are LGHNA and YNFKEQ. The CDR3 consists of 13 residues. The V end lost 2 bases, the J end lost 6 bases, and 11 bases lay between the germline ends. For the CDR3, the DNA is TGTGCCAGCAGCCAATCAGGGGACGTCGAGCAGTACTTC. This translates into CASSQSGDVEQYF.

V gene TRBV13 combines with J gene TRBJ2-7; D not resolved. The CDR3 is made up of 13 amino acids. CDR1 PRHDT and CDR2 FYEKMQ come from the germline V gene (reference sequence). Trimming left V 2 bases short and J 2 bases short, with 7 bases between. The CDR3 here is CASSLSQTYEQYF. CDR3 DNA: TGTGCCAGCAGCTTATCACAGACCTACGAGCAGTACTTC.

The V and J genes are TRBV19 and TRBJ2-3; 8 bases align to TRBD2. Per germline, CDR1 LNHDA and CDR2 SQIVND (reference sequence). Germline trimming cut 1 base from V and 5 bases from J; bases unmatched to any gene: 5. This CDR3 spans 15 amino acids. In nucleotides, the CDR3 is TGTGCCAGTAGTATAGGAGAGCGGGAGATAGATACGCAGTATTTT. Translated: CASSIGEREIDTQYF. Looking up the rest from reference TRBV19 and TRBJ2-3 gives the full variable domain: DGGITQSPKYLFRKEGQNVTLSCEQNLNHDAMYWYRQDPGQGLRLIYYSQIVNDFQKGDIAEGYSVSREKKESFPLTVTSAQKNPTAFYLCASSIGEREIDTQYFGPGTRLTVL.

With respect to this clone: Other DNA variants within this sample encode the same CDR3. The J gene is TRBJ2-7, the V gene TRBV27, with D uncertain. Between the trimmed V and J ends, which lost 3 bases and 1 base, there was a span of 7 bases. The CDR3 is made up of 13 amino acids. Germline V gives CDR1 MNHEY, CDR2 SMNVEV (reference sequence). The CDR3 DNA reads TGTGCCAGCAGTTTGGGTGGGTCCTACGAGCAGTACTTC. Amino acids: CASSLGGSYEQYF.

As to this clone: Other nucleotide sequences in the sample specify the same CDR3. CDR3 bases: TGTGCCAGCAGTTACGGTGGAACAGATACGCAGTATTTT. Translated: CASSYGGTDTQYF. The chain links TRBV6-5 to TRBJ2-3; unclear D gene. V shed 2 bases and J shed 3 bases, with 6 bases lying between them. This CDR3 has 13 amino acids. Germline values: CDR1 MNHEY, CDR2 SVGAGI.

The rearrangement uses TRBV7-6 and TRBJ1-2; D perhaps matches TRBD1 (6 bases). The CDR3 covers 13 residues. CDR1 and CDR2 (germline): SGHVS, FNYEAQ. The V end lost 3 bases, the J end lost 2 bases, and 7 bases lay between the germline ends. This CDR3 reads CASSFGQNYGYTF. CDR3 nucleotide sequence: TGTGCCAGCAGCTTCGGACAGAACTATGGCTACACCTTC.

The chain is built from TRBV7-8 and TRBJ2-1; D assignment may be TRBD1 or TRBD2 (5 bases each). This CDR3 has 15 residues. Germline-derived CDR1 and CDR2 are SGHVS and FQNEAQ. Trimming shortened V by 7 bases and J by 0 bases, and 13 bases separated the two germline ends. The CDR3 here is CASTISGSSYNEQFF. Here the CDR3 DNA reads TGTGCCAGCACTATCTCAGGGAGCTCCTACAATGAGCAGTTCTTC.

A single count supports this clone. This sequence joins TRBV28 and TRBJ2-7, with D possibly matching TRBD2 (5 bases). V lost 5 bases, J lost 4 bases, and 12 bases lay in between. This CDR3 region has 13 residues. Germline CDR1 reads MDHEN; CDR2 reads SYDVKM. The CDR3 DNA reads TGTGCCAGCAGTCCCCGGGCGGGTTACGAGCAGTACTTC. As protein: CASSPRAGYEQYF.

Written as DNA, the CDR3 is TGTGCCAGCAGCTCACAGGGAGTGAGGAAAAATGGCTACACCTTC. As protein: CASSSQGVRKNGYTF. The V call is TRBV13, the J call TRBJ1-2; D is perhaps TRBD1 (6 bases). The CDR3 length is 15 residues. V was clipped by 4 bases and J by 6 bases, with 18 bases between them. CDR1 and CDR2 (germline): PRHDT, FYEKMQ (reference sequence).

The chain links TRBV5-6 to TRBJ1-5; no reliable D call. The CDR3 spans 16 residues. Germline V lookup: CDR1 SGHDT, CDR2 YYEEEE. V dropped 4 bases and J dropped 3 bases, with 17 bases sitting between them. The CDR3 protein is CASSHGMATTNQPQHF. DNA of the CDR3: TGTGCCAGCAGCCATGGGATGGCTACTACCAATCAGCCCCAGCATTTT.

V is TRBV6-1 and J is TRBJ2-3; TRBD2 aligns across 11 bases. Germline loops: CDR1 MNHNS, CDR2 SASEGT. The CDR3 is 15 amino acids. Trimming took 7 bases from V and 5 from J; bases not matched to a gene: 8. The CDR3 spells CASTRLAGLVDTQYF. The CDR3 DNA is TGTGCCAGCACTCGACTAGCGGGATTGGTAGATACGCAGTATTTT.

The chain is built from TRBV27 and TRBJ2-7; maybe TRBD2 (5 bases). V lost 5 bases to trimming and J lost 0 bases, with 11 bases between them. The germline gives CDR1 MNHEY, CDR2 SMNVEV (reference sequence). This CDR3 spans 14 amino acids. The CDR3 loop is CASSADSSSYEQYF. The CDR3 DNA sequence: TGTGCCAGCAGTGCGGACTCGAGCTCCTACGAGCAGTACTTC.